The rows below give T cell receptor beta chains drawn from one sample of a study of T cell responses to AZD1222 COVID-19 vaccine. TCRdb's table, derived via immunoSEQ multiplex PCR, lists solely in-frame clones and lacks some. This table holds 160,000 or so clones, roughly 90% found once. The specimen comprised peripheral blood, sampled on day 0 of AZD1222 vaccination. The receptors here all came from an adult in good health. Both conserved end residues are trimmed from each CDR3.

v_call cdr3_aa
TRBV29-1 SVGDGNQETQY
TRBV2 ASSAARTSTGELF
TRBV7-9 ASSLLALSSGNTIY
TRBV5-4 ASSQDRDNQPQH
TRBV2 ASMSTSGNTDTQY
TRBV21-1 ASSKGASTIY
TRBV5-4 ASSIGQGGEKLF
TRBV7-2 ASSPGGTVRRETQY
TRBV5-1 ASQLRGGTDTQY
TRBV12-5 ASGLSPLADNEQF
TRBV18 ASSLYSRGEIEAF
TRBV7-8 ASRPAGGWDTEAF
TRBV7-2 ASSTRQGDTQY
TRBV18 ASSPQGLQETQY
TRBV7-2 ASSLVGIQTQY
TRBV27 ASSLTPPGQGIYEQY
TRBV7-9 ASSLARGMNTEAF
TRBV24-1 ATSGSTEEAF
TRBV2 ASSLQGYGYT
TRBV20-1 SASTPSTDTQY
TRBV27 ASKAQRNSPLH
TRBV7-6 ASSLDGTGRAGNTIY